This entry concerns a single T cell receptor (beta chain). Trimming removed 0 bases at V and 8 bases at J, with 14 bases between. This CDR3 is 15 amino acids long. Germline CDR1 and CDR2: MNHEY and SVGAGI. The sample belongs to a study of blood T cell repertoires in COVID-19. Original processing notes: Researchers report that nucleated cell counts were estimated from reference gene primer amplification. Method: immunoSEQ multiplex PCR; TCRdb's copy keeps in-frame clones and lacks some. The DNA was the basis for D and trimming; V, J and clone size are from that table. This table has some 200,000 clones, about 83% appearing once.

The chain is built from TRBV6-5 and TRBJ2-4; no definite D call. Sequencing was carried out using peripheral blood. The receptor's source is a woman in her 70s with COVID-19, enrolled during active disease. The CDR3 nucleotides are TGTGCCAGCAGTTACTCGGTTCTCGAAGGAGACATTCAGTACTTC. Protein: CASSYSVLEGDIQYF.